The 19 T cell receptor beta chains listed next were all sequenced from one sample in a study of PD-L1 blockade in urothelial cancer. Time point defined: peripheral blood 6 weeks after treatment start. Data came from immunoSEQ multiplex PCR; TCRdb stores just in-frame clones and leaves some out. The data contain 100,000 to 150,000 clones, 86% of them singletons. Material: PBMCs, obtained around atezolizumab (anti-PD-L1) treatment. The receptors shown here come from a man in his forties or fifties with urothelial cancer.

The chain combines TRBV6-1 with TRBJ1-1; a weak D match, TRBD1 (6 bases). Trimming took 6 bases from V and 0 from J, leaving 14 bases between them. CDR3 length: 15 amino acids. Germline V gene sequence: CDR1 MNHNS, CDR2 SASEGT. The CDR3, as DNA: TGTGCCAGCAGGGAACAGGGCCTAATGAACACTGAAGCTTTCTTT. As protein: CASREQGLMNTEAFF.

This rearrangement joins TRBV7-2 to TRBJ2-7, with 16 nucleotides matching TRBD2. V lost 4 bases, J lost 7 bases, and 13 bases stayed unmatched. The length of the CDR3 is 18 residues. Germline values: CDR1 SGHTA, CDR2 FQGNSA. The CDR3 DNA is TGTGCCAGCAGCTCATCCGGGACTAGCGGGAGGGCCCCGCGGGAGCAGTACTTC. Translated: CASSSSGTSGRAPREQYF.

This clone was seen a few times. The chain uses TRBV18 and TRBJ1-2; no definite D call. Trimming cost V 4 bases and J 12 bases, with 18 bases left between them. Germline values: CDR1 KGHSH, CDR2 LQKENI. This CDR3 is 13 amino acids long. CDR3 in amino acids: CASSQGGLSSNTF. CDR3 DNA: TGTGCCAGCTCACAAGGAGGACTCAGCTCAAACACCTTC.

The chain employs TRBV5-6 and TRBJ2-5; D not resolved. From germline, CDR1 is SGHDT and CDR2 YYEEEE. V was shortened by 1 base and J by 5 bases, with 15 bases between the two germline ends. The CDR3 is 15 amino acids. The CDR3 DNA follows: TGTGCCAGCAGCTTGATCAGCGCACAAGTGGAGACCCAGTACTTC. It is translated as CASSLISAQVETQYF. Full variable domain (rest looked up from reference TRBV5-6 and TRBJ2-5): DAGVTQSPTHLIKTRGQQVTLRCSPKSGHDTVSWYQQALGQGPQFIFQYYEEEERQRGNFPDRFSGHQFPNYSSELNVNALLLGDSALYLCASSLISAQVETQYFGPGTRLLVL.

The V call is TRBV29-1, the J call TRBJ2-7; 10 bases are a match to TRBD1. In germline, CDR1 is SQVTM, CDR2 ANQGSEA. J gave up 1 base and V 5 bases, and 2 bases lay outside the gene matches. This CDR3 has 13 residues. The CDR3 spells CSVSGQGSYEQYF. The DNA for the CDR3 is TGCAGCGTTTCGGGACAGGGGTCCTACGAGCAGTACTTC.

This chain joins TRBV15 and TRBJ2-4; TRBD2 is a possible D gene (6 bases). The CDR3 runs 13 residues. Looked up from germline, CDR1 is LNHNV and CDR2 is YYDKDF (reference sequence). Trimming took 3 bases from V and 9 from J, leaving 12 bases between them. CDR3 region: CATSSGAGSIQYF. CDR3 DNA sequence: TGTGCCACCAGCAGTGGGGCCGGGAGCATTCAGTACTTC.

The J gene is TRBJ1-2, the V gene TRBV7-8; TRBD1 is a possible D gene (5 bases). Deletions cut 2 bases from V and 8 bases from J, with 12 bases between. The CDR3 runs to 13 residues. From germline, CDR1 is SGHVS and CDR2 FQNEAQ. CDR3 coding DNA: TGTGCCAGCAGCTTACTGGCAGGGCACGGCTACACCTTC. Encoded protein: CASSLLAGHGYTF.

J is TRBJ2-2 and V is TRBV18, with TRBD2 identical over 8 bases. This CDR3 has 15 residues. CDR1 is KGHSH and CDR2 is LQKENI in the germline V gene. J lost 4 bases, V lost 0 bases, and 1 base had no gene match. CDR3 nucleotides: TGTGCCAGCTCACCACCCAGCGGGAGCACCGGGGAGCTGTTTTTT. Its translation is CASSPPSGSTGELFF.

The sample holds one count of this clone. The rearrangement joins TRBV18 to TRBJ2-7, with D possibly TRBD2 on 6 matching bases. Germline V lookup: CDR1 KGHSH, CDR2 LQKENI. This CDR3 has 15 residues. With 3 bases removed from V and 6 bases from J, the gap between germline ends came to 18 bases. CDR3 residues: CASSPQTGDFSEQYF. The CDR3 region has the DNA TGTGCCAGCTCACCTCAGACGGGGGATTTTAGCGAGCAGTACTTC.

This chain uses TRBV7-2 with TRBJ2-1; TRBD1 aligns across 8 bases. The V and J ends lost 5 bases and 6 bases, in that order; junction bases with no gene match: 6. CDR1 SGHTA and CDR2 FQGNSA come from the germline V gene. This CDR3 contains 14 residues. CDR3 residues: CASSHNTGGNEQFF. The CDR3 bases are TGTGCCAGCAGCCATAACACAGGGGGCAATGAGCAGTTCTTC.

The chain recombines TRBV4-2 with TRBJ2-1, with D maybe TRBD2 (6 bases). The germline V gene has CDR1 LGHNA and CDR2 YNFKEQ. The CDR3 runs to 16 residues. Trimming removed 0 bases at V and 0 bases at J, with 9 bases between. This chain's CDR3 is CASSQDGGSSYNEQFF. The DNA for the CDR3 is TGTGCCAGCAGCCAAGATGGGGGGAGCTCCTACAATGAGCAGTTCTTC.

This clone has just one count. This chain connects TRBV6-1 to TRBJ2-7, with D possibly being TRBD1 (5 bases). The CDR3 has 12 amino acids. Between the trimmed V and J ends, which lost 4 bases and 3 bases, there was a span of 7 bases. CDR1 and CDR2 from the germline V gene are MNHNS and SASEGT. The CDR3 region is CASSARVYEQYF. The DNA of the CDR3 is TGTGCCAGCAGTGCCAGGGTCTACGAGCAGTACTTC.

This chain uses TRBV10-3 with TRBJ2-1; no clear D. Trimming took off 5 bases at V and 0 bases at J, with 5 bases between the two ends. Per germline, CDR1 ENHRY and CDR2 SYGVKD. The CDR3 length is 13 residues. The CDR3 sequence is CAISPSSYNEQFF. DNA of the CDR3: TGTGCCATCAGTCCGAGCTCCTACAATGAGCAGTTCTTC.

CDR3 loop: CASSRTPGYNSPLHF. CDR3 bases: TGTGCCAGCAGCCGAACCCCAGGCTATAATTCACCCCTCCACTTT. The J gene is TRBJ1-6, the V gene TRBV14; no definite D call. Between the trimmed V and J ends, which lost 4 bases and 3 bases, there was a span of 10 bases. CDR1 and CDR2 from the germline V gene are SGHDN and FVKESK. The CDR3 covers 15 residues.

This clone was seen only once. This chain uses TRBV4-2 with TRBJ1-6; perhaps TRBD1 as D (6 bases). The germline CDR1 and CDR2 sequences are LGHNA and YNFKEQ. V was shortened by 0 bases and J by 8 bases, with 17 bases between the two germline ends. This CDR3 has 17 amino acids. CDR3 nucleotides: TGTGCCAGCAGCCAAGATACAAGGGCAGGGGTTGATTCACCCCTCCACTTT. This codes for CASSQDTRAGVDSPLHF.

The V call is TRBV7-2, the J call TRBJ2-7; TRBD1 might be the D (5 bases). Deletions cut 5 bases from V and 0 bases from J, with 17 bases between. Germline V gives CDR1 SGHTA, CDR2 FQGNSA. The CDR3 is 16 residues long. CDR3 DNA sequence: TGTGCCAGCAGCCCCTCAGGGCGGCCGAGCTCCTACGAGCAGTACTTC. Its translation is CASSPSGRPSSYEQYF.

V gene TRBV30 combines with J gene TRBJ2-7; perhaps TRBD2 as D (6 bases). Trimming took 2 bases from V and 12 from J, leaving 14 bases between them. Germline V lookup: CDR1 GTSNPN, CDR2 SVGIG (reference sequence). The length of the CDR3 is 11 residues. The CDR3 DNA reads TGTGCCTGGAGTACCTGGGGGGAGAGGTACTTC. This translates into CAWSTWGERYF.

V is TRBV28 and J is TRBJ1-5; tentative D call: TRBD1 (6 bases). CDR1 and CDR2 (germline): MDHEN, SYDVKM. The CDR3 extends over 16 amino acids. V was clipped by 2 bases and J by 6 bases, with 17 bases between them. CDR3 protein: CASSLGWQGRGQPQHF. The CDR3 DNA follows: TGTGCCAGCAGTTTAGGGTGGCAGGGGAGGGGTCAGCCCCAGCATTTT. Supplemented by reference TRBV28 and TRBJ1-5, the full variable domain reads DVKVTQSSRYLVKRTGEKVFLECVQDMDHENMFWYRQDPGLGLRLIYFSYDVKMKEKGDIPEGYSVSREKKERFSLILESASTNQTSMYLCASSLGWQGRGQPQHFGDGTRLSIL.

The chain links TRBV7-9 to TRBJ2-5; maybe TRBD1 (6 bases). Trimming removed 5 bases from V and 9 bases from J, with 10 bases in between. The CDR3 is made up of 11 amino acids. Germline loops: CDR1 SEHNR, CDR2 FQNEAQ (reference sequence). For the CDR3, the DNA is TGTGCCAGCAGCGACGGACAGCCCCAGTACTTC. It codes for CASSDGQPQYF.